The 17 T cell receptor beta chains below come from one sample, sequenced in a study of T cell responses to AZD1222 COVID-19 vaccine. This table comes from immunoSEQ multiplex PCR, and its TCRdb copy is limited to in-frame clones, with some not included. The table records 250,000 to 300,000 clones, roughly 93% of them present only once. This material consisted of peripheral blood, taken 28 days after the second AZD1222 dose. Receptors originate from an adult who received the AZD1222 COVID-19 vaccine.

This chain uses TRBV11-2 with TRBJ1-1; no firm D call. The CDR3 is 11 residues long. Trimming removed 5 bases at V and 3 bases at J, with 4 bases between. Germline V gives CDR1 SGHAT, CDR2 FQNNGV. CDR3: CASSLYTEAFF. DNA for the CDR3: TGTGCCAGCAGCCTATACACTGAAGCTTTCTTT. Together with reference TRBV11-2 and TRBJ1-1, the CDR3 gives the full variable domain: EAGVAQSPRYKIIEKRQSVAFWCNPISGHATLYWYQQILGQGPKLLIQFQNNGVVDDSQLPKDRFSAERLKGVDSTLKIQPAKLEDSAVYLCASSLYTEAFFGQGTRLTVV.

The chain is built from TRBV3-1 (or the pseudogene TRBV3-2) and TRBJ1-1; tentative D call: TRBD1 (5 bases). The ends were cut back, 4 bases at V and 11 bases at J, with 14 bases in the middle. Looked up from germline, CDR1 is LGHDT and CDR2 is YNNKEL (reference sequence). This CDR3 region has 12 residues. CDR3 in DNA: TGTGCCAGCAGCCCCGGGGGGGAACGGGCTTTCTTT. Translated: CASSPGGERAFF.

This chain links TRBV19 with TRBJ1-5; D may be TRBD1 (5 bases). Germline V lookup: CDR1 LNHDA, CDR2 SQIVND (reference sequence). This CDR3 region has 13 residues. V lost 6 bases and J lost 3, with 9 bases in between. The CDR3 DNA sequence: TGTGCCAGTAGGGGGCTACCCAATCAGCCCCAGCATTTT. This encodes CASRGLPNQPQHF.

This clone showed up just once. This chain links TRBV4-1 with TRBJ1-2; a weak D match, TRBD1 (6 bases). Between the trimmed V and J ends, which lost 2 bases and 7 bases, there was a span of 17 bases. This CDR3 has 15 amino acids. Germline V gene sequence: CDR1 MGHRA, CDR2 YSYEKL. In DNA form, the CDR3 reads TGCGCCAGCAGCCAACCAGGGGATGCGCGGGTTGGCTACACCTTC. Amino acids: CASSQPGDARVGYTF.

The chain joins TRBV7-3 to TRBJ1-6; 8 nucleotides match TRBD1. This CDR3 spans 14 amino acids. Germline CDR1 is SGHTA and CDR2 is FQGTGA. Trimming cost V 5 bases and J 6 bases; bases outside gene matches: 3. The CDR3, as DNA: TGTGCCAGCAGCCGGGGACAGGCTAATTCACCCCTCCACTTT. It encodes CASSRGQANSPLHF. The full variable domain, in which reference TRBV7-3 and TRBJ1-6 provide the parts outside the CDR3, is GAGVSQTPSNKVTEKGKYVELRCDPISGHTALYWYRQSLGQGPEFLIYFQGTGAADDSGLPNDRFFAVRPEGSVSTLKIQRTERGDSAVYLCASSRGQANSPLHFGNGTRLTVT.

This clone was counted once. This CDR3 reads CASSSDRYQPQHF. DNA for the CDR3: TGTGCCAGCAGCTCGGACAGATATCAGCCCCAGCATTTT. This rearrangement joins TRBV11-1 to TRBJ1-5; the D gene is possibly TRBD1 (6 bases). Germline V gene sequence: CDR1 SGHAT, CDR2 FQDESV (reference sequence). The CDR3 length is 13 residues. Trimming stripped 4 bases from V and 5 bases from J, with 9 bases between.

The chain couples TRBV27 to TRBJ2-7; tentatively, D is TRBD1 (6 bases). CDR3 length: 13 residues. V lost 3 bases and J lost 3, with 9 bases in between. From germline, CDR1 is MNHEY and CDR2 SMNVEV (reference sequence). CDR3 region: CASSFGRGYEQYF. The DNA for the CDR3 is TGTGCCAGCAGTTTCGGCAGGGGCTACGAGCAGTACTTC.

J is TRBJ2-7 and V is TRBV2; D is possibly TRBD1 (6 bases). V lost 6 bases, J lost 4 bases, and 10 bases lay in between. This CDR3 region has 12 residues. Germline V gene sequence: CDR1 SNHLY, CDR2 FYNNEI. CDR3 DNA: TGTGCCAGCAGCTGGACAGTTTACGAGCAGTACTTC. As protein: CASSWTVYEQYF.

J is TRBJ2-7 and V is TRBV28; 9 positions agree with TRBD1. The CDR3 extends over 14 amino acids. V shed 6 bases, J shed 7 bases, and the junction held 10 bases outside the gene matches. CDR1 is MDHEN and CDR2 is SYDVKM in the germline V gene. CDR3 coding DNA: TGTGCCAGCAGCCCCCGGGACAGGGTTTTGGAGCAGTACTTC. Its translation is CASSPRDRVLEQYF.

The chain links TRBV5-1 to TRBJ1-1; perhaps TRBD1 as D (6 bases). This CDR3 has 12 residues. The germline V gene encodes CDR1 SGHRS and CDR2 YFSETQ. The V and J ends lost 3 bases and 6 bases respectively, with 9 bases between them. The CDR3 DNA is TGCGCCAGCAGCTGGGGGACATCTGAAGCTTTCTTT. It encodes CASSWGTSEAFF.

The J gene is TRBJ2-5, the V gene TRBV3-1 (or the pseudogene TRBV3-2), with D perhaps matching TRBD1 or TRBD2 (6 bases each). Per the germline V gene, CDR1 is LGHDT and CDR2 is YNNKEL (reference sequence). Trimming removed 3 bases from V and 5 bases from J, with 16 bases in between. The CDR3 is 15 residues long. The DNA for the CDR3 is TGTGCCAGCAGCCACGAGGGGGGCACGGGGGAGACCCAGTACTTC. This sequence encodes CASSHEGGTGETQYF.

The CDR3 sequence is CASSFWTNEKLFF. The CDR3, as DNA: TGTGCCAGCAGTTTCTGGACTAATGAAAAACTGTTTTTT. This chain uses TRBV28 with TRBJ1-4; D is unresolved. Germline-derived CDR1 and CDR2 are MDHEN and SYDVKM. CDR3 length: 13 amino acids. V lost 3 bases to trimming and J lost 2 bases, with 4 bases between them.

The chain has TRBV7-2 and TRBJ2-2, with D possibly matching TRBD1 (6 bases). Germline lookup yields CDR1 SGHTA and CDR2 FQGNSA. Trimming shortened V by 4 bases and J by 4 bases, and 16 bases separated the two germline ends. This CDR3 spans 16 amino acids. For the CDR3, the DNA is TGTGCCAGCAGCTCGCAGGGGTCGCGAGGCACCGGGGAGCTGTTTTTT. Its translation is CASSSQGSRGTGELFF.

J is TRBJ2-1 and V is TRBV2; 9 positions agree with TRBD1. Looked up from germline, CDR1 is SNHLY and CDR2 is FYNNEI. CDR3 length: 15 residues. After removal of 3 bases from V and 0 bases from J, the junction contained 0 bases not matched to a gene. The CDR3 here is CASSEDRGSYNEQFF. Here the CDR3 DNA reads TGTGCCAGCAGTGAGGACAGGGGCTCCTACAATGAGCAGTTCTTC.

This chain links TRBV19 with TRBJ1-4; TRBD1 might be the D (5 bases). Germline CDR1 and CDR2: LNHDA and SQIVND (reference sequence). The V gene lost 4 bases and the J gene lost 4 bases, with 16 bases spanning the gap. The CDR3 consists of 16 residues. CDR3 region: CASSTTSGTINEKLFF. CDR3 nucleotide sequence: TGTGCCAGTAGTACGACCTCAGGGACCATTAATGAAAAACTGTTTTTT.

V usage is TRBV20-1 and J usage is TRBJ1-2; D might be TRBD1 (5 bases). The CDR3 totals 14 residues. Germline CDR1 reads DFQATT; CDR2 reads SNEGSKA (reference sequence). The V end was cut by 3 bases, the J end by 4 bases, with 15 bases between. The CDR3 sequence is CSASMWGIGYGYTF. Here the CDR3 DNA reads TGCAGTGCTAGTATGTGGGGGATAGGCTATGGCTACACCTTC.

The gene calls are TRBV12-3 or TRBV12-4 and TRBJ1-2; D remains ambiguous. This CDR3 spans 13 amino acids. V lost 3 bases, J lost 1 base, and 6 bases lay in between. The CDR3 nucleotides read TGTGCCAGCAGTTTCCGTGTTAACTATGGCTACACCTTC. It codes for CASSFRVNYGYTF.